These 20 T cell receptor beta chains were sequenced from one sample in a study of T cell responses to AZD1222 COVID-19 vaccine. The table came from immunoSEQ multiplex PCR; TCRdb's copy has only in-frame clones and leaves some out. The table has roughly 170,000 clones, approximately 94% seen once. Specimen: peripheral blood, collected 28 days after the second AZD1222 dose. The receptors were gathered from an adult who received the AZD1222 COVID-19 vaccine.

The chain joins TRBV18 to TRBJ1-1, with TRBD1 matching 10 bases. V lost 0 bases to trimming and J lost 1 base; unmatched junction nucleotides: 5. The CDR3 is 17 amino acids. Germline V gene lookup returns CDR1 KGHSH and CDR2 LQKENI. CDR3 in amino acids: CASSPPRTGGENTEAFF. DNA for the CDR3: TGTGCCAGCTCACCACCGAGGACAGGGGGTGAGAACACTGAAGCTTTCTTT.

The chain uses TRBV20-1 and TRBJ1-2; D gene unclear. Germline CDR1 reads DFQATT; CDR2 reads SNEGSKA (reference sequence). This CDR3 comprises 13 residues. Trimming took 3 bases from V and 1 from J, leaving 9 bases between them. The CDR3 is CSASFSLNYGYTF. The CDR3 DNA sequence: TGCAGTGCTAGTTTCTCGCTTAACTATGGCTACACCTTC.

The chain has TRBV2 and TRBJ1-2; D unresolved. CDR3 length: 10 amino acids. In germline, CDR1 is SNHLY, CDR2 FYNNEI. The V and J ends lost 6 bases and 8 bases respectively, with 7 bases between them. The CDR3 region has the DNA TGTGCCAGCAGGGACGACGGCTACACCTTC. Translation gives CASRDDGYTF. The variable domain in full, with the rest retrieved from reference TRBV2 and TRBJ1-2, is EPEVTQTPSHQVTQMGQEVILRCVPISNHLYFYWYRQILGQKVEFLVSFYNNEISEKSEIFDDQFSVERPDGSNFTLKIRSTKLEDSAMYFCASRDDGYTFGSGTRLTVV.

This rearrangement joins TRBV28 to TRBJ2-1; TRBD2 agrees at 12 bases. With V trimmed by 6 bases and J by 8 bases, 8 bases remained unmatched. The CDR3 is made up of 15 amino acids. Germline CDR1 and CDR2: MDHEN and SYDVKM. As DNA, the CDR3 is TGTGCCAGCAGCCCCGCTAGCGGGAGGGGCTATGAGCAGTTCTTC. This encodes CASSPASGRGYEQFF. The full variable domain, rest sourced from reference TRBV28 and TRBJ2-1, is DVKVTQSSRYLVKRTGEKVFLECVQDMDHENMFWYRQDPGLGLRLIYFSYDVKMKEKGDIPEGYSVSREKKERFSLILESASTNQTSMYLCASSPASGRGYEQFFGPGTRLTVL.

This rearrangement joins TRBV28 to TRBJ2-7; 9 bases are a match to TRBD1. The length of the CDR3 is 15 residues. V lost 3 bases to trimming and J lost 5 bases; unmatched junction nucleotides: 8. The germline CDR1 and CDR2 sequences are MDHEN and SYDVKM. This CDR3 is CASSLLRTGAHEQYF. The CDR3 DNA sequence: TGTGCCAGCAGTTTGCTCCGGACAGGGGCCCACGAGCAGTACTTC. Full variable domain (rest looked up from reference TRBV28 and TRBJ2-7): DVKVTQSSRYLVKRTGEKVFLECVQDMDHENMFWYRQDPGLGLRLIYFSYDVKMKEKGDIPEGYSVSREKKERFSLILESASTNQTSMYLCASSLLRTGAHEQYFGPGTRLTVT.

The rearrangement joins TRBV7-2 to TRBJ1-2; TRBD1 is a possible D gene (6 bases). The CDR3 contains 14 residues. Trimming removed 3 bases from V and 4 bases from J, with 12 bases in between. Germline CDR1 and CDR2: SGHTA and FQGNSA. CDR3 residues: CASSFLDSSYGYTF. The CDR3 DNA reads TGTGCCAGCAGCTTCTTGGACAGCAGCTATGGCTACACCTTC.

The J gene is TRBJ2-5, the V gene TRBV28; a weak D match, TRBD1 (6 bases). The germline gives CDR1 MDHEN, CDR2 SYDVKM. This CDR3 contains 13 residues. Between the trimmed V and J ends, which lost 6 bases and 3 bases, there was a span of 11 bases. The CDR3 nucleotides are TGTGCCAGCAGGAGTCGGGACAAAGAGACCCAGTACTTC. Protein sequence: CASRSRDKETQYF.

This chain uses TRBV5-1 with TRBJ2-1; no definite D call. Germline CDR1 reads SGHRS; CDR2 reads YFSETQ. This CDR3 is 14 amino acids long. Trimming removed 1 base from V and 8 bases from J, with 13 bases in between. Here the CDR3 DNA reads TGCGCCAGCAGCTTGTTGGGTTTTATGGATGAGCAGTTCTTC. It encodes CASSLLGFMDEQFF.

The chain has TRBV7-2 and TRBJ2-1; D not certain. This CDR3 is built from 15 residues. The V end was cut by 1 base, the J end by 0 bases, with 7 bases between. Germline loops: CDR1 SGHTA, CDR2 FQGNSA. The CDR3 reads CASSLGLLSYNEQFF. DNA for the CDR3: TGTGCCAGCAGCTTAGGTCTGCTCTCCTACAATGAGCAGTTCTTC.

V is TRBV28 and J is TRBJ2-3; 8 positions match TRBD1. Germline V lookup: CDR1 MDHEN, CDR2 SYDVKM. V was pared by 6 bases and J by 3 bases, with 5 bases of the junction left unmatched. This CDR3 has 14 amino acids. CDR3 in DNA: TGTGCCAGCAGCTCCCGGACAGGGACAGATACGCAGTATTTT. Its protein product is CASSSRTGTDTQYF.

V gene TRBV2 combines with J gene TRBJ1-2, with TRBD1 matching 8 bases. After removal of 3 bases from V and 8 bases from J, the junction contained 11 bases not matched to a gene. There are 15 residues in the CDR3. Germline V gives CDR1 SNHLY, CDR2 FYNNEI. CDR3 coding DNA: TGTGCCAGCAGTGATATGGACAGGGAAGTCTCCGGCTACACCTTC. Its protein product is CASSDMDREVSGYTF.

The chain carries TRBV12-3 or TRBV12-4 and TRBJ2-7, with D hard to call. Trimming stripped 5 bases from V and 2 bases from J, with 7 bases between. This CDR3 has 12 residues. The CDR3 sequence is CASSPGTYEQYF. The CDR3 bases are TGTGCCAGCAGTCCAGGAACCTACGAGCAGTACTTC.

The V and J genes are TRBV7-6 and TRBJ2-1; 8 bases align to TRBD2. The CDR3 is 15 amino acids. Per the germline V gene, CDR1 is SGHVS and CDR2 is FNYEAQ. V gave up 4 bases and J gave up 5 bases; unmatched junction bases: 7. As DNA, the CDR3 is TGTGCCAGCAGCTCACTAGCGGAAAACAACAATGAGCAGTTCTTC. This encodes CASSSLAENNNEQFF. Complete variable domain (other parts from reference TRBV7-6 and TRBJ2-1): GAGVSQSPRYKVTKRGQDVALRCDPISGHVSLYWYRQALGQGPEFLTYFNYEAQQDKSGLPNDRFSAERPEGSISTLTIQRTEQRDSAMYRCASSSLAENNNEQFFGPGTRLTVL.

The chain employs TRBV13 and TRBJ2-3; a possible D gene is TRBD1 (6 bases). V lost 4 bases and J 6 bases, leaving 11 bases between the germline ends. CDR3 length: 13 residues. In germline, CDR1 is PRHDT, CDR2 FYEKMQ (reference sequence). CDR3 nucleotides: TGTGCCAGCAGCTCACGACAGGCGGATACGCAGTATTTT. Translation gives CASSSRQADTQYF.

The rearrangement joins TRBV30 to TRBJ1-4; D is undetermined. Germline V CDR1 and CDR2: GTSNPN, SVGIG (reference sequence). CDR3 length equals 14 residues. The V end lost 0 bases, the J end lost 8 bases, and 13 bases lay between the germline ends. The CDR3, as DNA: TGTGCCTGGAGTGTCCCTCAAGTCGGCGAAAAACTGTTTTTT. It codes for CAWSVPQVGEKLFF.

The V call is TRBV19, the J call TRBJ1-2, with D possibly being TRBD1 (6 bases). V was clipped by 6 bases and J by 0 bases, with 20 bases between them. Germline-derived CDR1 and CDR2 are LNHDA and SQIVND (reference sequence). The CDR3 has 17 amino acids. Here the CDR3 DNA reads TGTGCCAGTAGCACCGGGACACCGAAATCCGCTAACTATGGCTACACCTTC. Translating gives CASSTGTPKSANYGYTF.

This CDR3 is CASSAPEETQYF. For the CDR3, the DNA is TGCGCCAGCAGCGCCCCGGAAGAGACCCAGTACTTC. The chain couples TRBV5-1 to TRBJ2-5; D call uncertain. The germline V gene has CDR1 SGHRS and CDR2 YFSETQ. V was shortened by 4 bases and J by 3 bases, with 7 bases between the two germline ends. The CDR3 is 12 residues long.

This sequence joins TRBV5-1 and TRBJ2-7, with 7 positions matching TRBD2. Germline-derived CDR1 and CDR2 are SGHRS and YFSETQ. The CDR3 totals 13 residues. The V segment lost 5 bases and the J segment 9 bases; nucleotides outside the gene matches: 11. The CDR3 region is CASSSRSGVGQYF. In DNA, the CDR3 is TGCGCCAGCAGTAGTAGGAGCGGGGTAGGGCAGTACTTC.

This sequence joins TRBV19 and TRBJ2-7; tentatively, D is TRBD1 (6 bases). Trimming removed 6 bases from V and 4 bases from J, with 19 bases in between. CDR1 is LNHDA, CDR2 SQIVND, per germline (reference sequence). The CDR3 is 15 residues long. The CDR3 DNA is TGTGCCAGTAGAGCGGACAGCGCCCTCATTTACGAGCAGTACTTC. This sequence encodes CASRADSALIYEQYF.

The chain joins TRBV27 to TRBJ1-2, with 10 bases that match TRBD1. The CDR3 spans 17 residues. V lost 6 bases and J lost 0; bases outside the gene matches: 10. Germline V gives CDR1 MNHEY, CDR2 SMNVEV (reference sequence). This chain's CDR3 is CASSAGTGVPANYGYTF. The CDR3 bases are TGTGCCAGCAGCGCCGGGACAGGGGTCCCCGCTAACTATGGCTACACCTTC.